Listed below are T cell receptor beta chains from one sample, sequenced in a study of blood T cell repertoires in COVID-19. Produced via immunoSEQ multiplex PCR; TCRdb's table is partial and in-frame only. This table has under 45,000 clones, under 80% appearing once. Specimen: peripheral blood. The receptors stem from an elderly man with acute or convalescent COVID-19. Both conserved end residues are part of each CDR3. The D gene is left open where the match is weak. Size is stated for part of the rows, as once, few or many counts, or as a class when the clone is expanded.

d_gene: TRBD2
j_gene: TRBJ2-2
v_gene: TRBV6-4
abundance: .
CDR3nt: TGTGCCAGCAGTGACTCTAGCGGGGTAGGCGCCGGGGAGCTGTTTTTT
CDR3aa: CASSDSSGVGAGELFF

d_gene: .
j_gene: TRBJ1-1
v_gene: TRBV27
abundance: .
CDR3nt: TGTGCCAGCAGTTGGAGACCGAACACTGAAGCTTTCTTT
CDR3aa: CASSWRPNTEAFF

d_gene: .
j_gene: TRBJ1-5
v_gene: TRBV18
abundance: .
CDR3nt: TGTGCCAGCTCACCACCGGGGGGTAATCAGCCCCAGCATTTT
CDR3aa: CASSPPGGNQPQHF

d_gene: TRBD2
j_gene: TRBJ2-5
v_gene: TRBV13
abundance: .
CDR3nt: TGTGCCAGCAGCTCCTACAGGGAGATGGGACTAGCGGGGGGTCGGGAGACCCAGTACTTC
CDR3aa: CASSSYREMGLAGGRETQYF

d_gene: TRBD1
j_gene: TRBJ1-3
v_gene: TRBV7-2
abundance: .
CDR3nt: TGTGCCAGCAGCAGGGACAGCTCTGGAAACACCATATATTTT
CDR3aa: CASSRDSSGNTIYF

d_gene: TRBD1
j_gene: TRBJ2-2
v_gene: TRBV10-1
abundance: .
CDR3nt: TGCGCCAGCGGCATGGGACAGGGGACCGGGGAGCTGTTTTTT
CDR3aa: CASGMGQGTGELFF

d_gene: TRBD2
j_gene: TRBJ2-1
v_gene: TRBV29-1
abundance: .
CDR3nt: TGCAGCGTACAAACTAGTAGCGGGAGTTTAAATGAGCAGTTCTTC
CDR3aa: CSVQTSSGSLNEQFF

d_gene: .
j_gene: TRBJ2-1
v_gene: TRBV2
abundance: .
CDR3nt: TGTGCCAGCTCGGGACTGCGGTCCGGGAATGAGCAGTTCTTC
CDR3aa: CASSGLRSGNEQFF

d_gene: TRBD2
j_gene: TRBJ2-1
v_gene: TRBV7-3
abundance: .
CDR3nt: TGTGCCAGCACCATAGCGGGGGGGCGGAATGAGCAGTTCTTC
CDR3aa: CASTIAGGRNEQFF

d_gene: TRBD2
j_gene: TRBJ2-3
v_gene: TRBV18
abundance: .
CDR3nt: TGTGCCAGCTCACCAACGGCTAGCGGGGGGGCCTGGGATACGCAGTATTTT
CDR3aa: CASSPTASGGAWDTQYF

d_gene: TRBD2
j_gene: TRBJ2-2
v_gene: TRBV4-2
abundance: .
CDR3nt: TGTGCCAGCAGCGGTTACGGGACTAGCACCGGGGAGCTGTTTTTT
CDR3aa: CASSGYGTSTGELFF

d_gene: .
j_gene: TRBJ1-4
v_gene: TRBV2
abundance: once
CDR3nt: TGTGCCAGCCAGGGATCTGGTGAAAAACTGTTTTTT
CDR3aa: CASQGSGEKLFF

d_gene: .
j_gene: TRBJ1-6
v_gene: TRBV3-1/TRBV3-2
abundance: .
CDR3nt: TGTGCCAGCAGTTCACAGGGAGTAAATTCACCCCTCCACTTT
CDR3aa: CASSSQGVNSPLHF

d_gene: TRBD2
j_gene: TRBJ2-7
v_gene: TRBV14
abundance: .
CDR3nt: TGTGCCAGCAGCCAAAAAGCATGGGTAGCGGGAGCCTACGAGCAGTACTTC
CDR3aa: CASSQKAWVAGAYEQYF

d_gene: .
j_gene: TRBJ1-4
v_gene: TRBV4-1
abundance: .
CDR3nt: TGCGCCAGCAGCCATGACTCTGAAAAACTGTTTTTT
CDR3aa: CASSHDSEKLFF

d_gene: .
j_gene: TRBJ1-3
v_gene: TRBV2
abundance: .
CDR3nt: TGTGCCAGCAGTGACGGTAGAAACACCATATATTTT
CDR3aa: CASSDGRNTIYF

d_gene: TRBD2
j_gene: TRBJ2-3
v_gene: TRBV5-6
abundance: .
CDR3nt: TGTGCCAGCAGCTTTGGTTCGGGACTAGCGGTTTATGGGACAGATACGCAGTATTTT
CDR3aa: CASSFGSGLAVYGTDTQYF

d_gene: .
j_gene: TRBJ2-1
v_gene: TRBV7-2
abundance: .
CDR3nt: TGTGCCAGCAGCTGGACAGATAGCTCCTACAATGAGCAGTTCTTC
CDR3aa: CASSWTDSSYNEQFF

d_gene: TRBD1
j_gene: TRBJ1-6
v_gene: TRBV5-1
abundance: .
CDR3nt: TGCGCCAGCAGCTTGGGAGGGGACAGGGCCGTCTATAATTCACCCCTCCACTTT
CDR3aa: CASSLGGDRAVYNSPLHF

d_gene: .
j_gene: TRBJ2-7
v_gene: TRBV9
abundance: .
CDR3nt: TGTGCCAGCAGCGTAGCAGAGGACTCCTACGAGCAGTACTTC
CDR3aa: CASSVAEDSYEQYF

d_gene: .
j_gene: TRBJ1-5
v_gene: TRBV19
abundance: .
CDR3nt: TGTGCCAGTAGTTGGTGGGGCCAGCCCCAGCATTTT
CDR3aa: CASSWWGQPQHF

d_gene: .
j_gene: TRBJ1-1
v_gene: TRBV5-1
abundance: .
CDR3nt: TGCGCCAGCAGCTTGCAGGGCGAAGCTTTCTTT
CDR3aa: CASSLQGEAFF

d_gene: TRBD2
j_gene: TRBJ2-7
v_gene: TRBV5-4
abundance: .
CDR3nt: TGTGCCAGCAGCCTATACCTTAGCGGGAGGGACGAGCAGTACTTC
CDR3aa: CASSLYLSGRDEQYF

d_gene: .
j_gene: TRBJ1-1
v_gene: TRBV28
abundance: .
CDR3nt: TGTGCCAGCATTCGGAACACTGAAGCTTTCTTT
CDR3aa: CASIRNTEAFF

d_gene: .
j_gene: TRBJ1-1
v_gene: TRBV6-6
abundance: .
CDR3nt: TGTGCCAGCAGGCCCAGGGTTAACACTGAAGCTTTCTTT
CDR3aa: CASRPRVNTEAFF

d_gene: .
j_gene: TRBJ2-2
v_gene: TRBV6-6
abundance: .
CDR3nt: TGTGCCAGCAGTTACGGGCAGGGGCGCACCGGGGAGCTGTTTTTT
CDR3aa: CASSYGQGRTGELFF

d_gene: .
j_gene: TRBJ2-3
v_gene: TRBV12-3/TRBV12-4
abundance: .
CDR3nt: TGTGCCAGCAGTGAGGGTGGGAAGACGCAGTATTTT
CDR3aa: CASSEGGKTQYF

d_gene: .
j_gene: TRBJ1-1
v_gene: TRBV6-1
abundance: .
CDR3nt: TGTGCCAGCAGTGATGGCGGGGTGAACACTGAAGCTTTCTTT
CDR3aa: CASSDGGVNTEAFF

d_gene: TRBD1
j_gene: TRBJ2-2
v_gene: TRBV10-1
abundance: .
CDR3nt: TGCGCCAGCAGCCCGACAGGGGGCACCGGGGAGCTGTTTTTT
CDR3aa: CASSPTGGTGELFF

d_gene: TRBD2
j_gene: TRBJ2-5
v_gene: TRBV20-1
abundance: .
CDR3nt: TGCAGTGCTAGTTCATATGGACTAGTGGGCCCAAGAGAGACCCAGTACTTC
CDR3aa: CSASSYGLVGPRETQYF

d_gene: .
j_gene: TRBJ2-7
v_gene: TRBV19
abundance: .
CDR3nt: TGTGCCAGTAGTATAGCCGGCAGGGGCCTCTACGAGCAGTACTTC
CDR3aa: CASSIAGRGLYEQYF

d_gene: .
j_gene: TRBJ1-6
v_gene: TRBV10-3
abundance: .
CDR3nt: TGTGCCATCAGTGAGCGGGGGAGCTCCTATAATTCACCCCTCCACTTT
CDR3aa: CAISERGSSYNSPLHF

d_gene: TRBD2
j_gene: TRBJ2-1
v_gene: TRBV30
abundance: many
CDR3nt: TGTGCCTTACTAGCGGGGGTAGGAGAGCAGTTCTTC
CDR3aa: CALLAGVGEQFF

d_gene: .
j_gene: TRBJ1-2
v_gene: TRBV15
abundance: .
CDR3nt: TGTGCCACCAGCAGAGCGCGGGGGTCGGACTATGGCTACACCTTC
CDR3aa: CATSRARGSDYGYTF

d_gene: .
j_gene: TRBJ1-2
v_gene: TRBV5-1
abundance: .
CDR3nt: TGCGCCAGCAGGGCGACAGCTGCAATCCAATATGGCTACACCTTC
CDR3aa: CASRATAAIQYGYTF

d_gene: .
j_gene: TRBJ2-1
v_gene: TRBV6-6
abundance: .
CDR3nt: TGTGCCAGCAGTTACTCGGAGGGGATCGCCTACAATGAGCAGTTCTTC
CDR3aa: CASSYSEGIAYNEQFF

d_gene: TRBD2
j_gene: TRBJ2-5
v_gene: TRBV5-1
abundance: .
CDR3nt: TGCGCCAGCACCGGGGGGAGCGGGGGCAAAGAGACCCAGTACTTC
CDR3aa: CASTGGSGGKETQYF

d_gene: .
j_gene: TRBJ2-7
v_gene: TRBV12-3/TRBV12-4
abundance: .
CDR3nt: TGTGCCAGCTCCCCCGACTGGCTACGAGGGCAGTACTTC
CDR3aa: CASSPDWLRGQYF

d_gene: TRBD1
j_gene: TRBJ1-4
v_gene: TRBV2
abundance: .
CDR3nt: TGTGCCAGCGGTCGTGAGACAGGGGAACCTACTAATGAAAAACTGTTTTTT
CDR3aa: CASGRETGEPTNEKLFF